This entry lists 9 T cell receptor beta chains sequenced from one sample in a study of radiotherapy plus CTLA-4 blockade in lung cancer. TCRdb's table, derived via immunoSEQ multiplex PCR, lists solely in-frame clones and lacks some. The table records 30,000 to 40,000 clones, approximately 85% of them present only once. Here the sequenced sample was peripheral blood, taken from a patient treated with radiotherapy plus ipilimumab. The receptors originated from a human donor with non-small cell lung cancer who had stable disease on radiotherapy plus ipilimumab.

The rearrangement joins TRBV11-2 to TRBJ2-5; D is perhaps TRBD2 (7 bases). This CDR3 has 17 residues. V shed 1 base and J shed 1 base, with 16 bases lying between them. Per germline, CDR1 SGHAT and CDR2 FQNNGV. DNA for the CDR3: TGTGCCAGCAGCTTAGTGGGAGGGGGAGGGGCCCAAGAGACCCAGTACTTC. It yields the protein CASSLVGGGGAQETQYF.

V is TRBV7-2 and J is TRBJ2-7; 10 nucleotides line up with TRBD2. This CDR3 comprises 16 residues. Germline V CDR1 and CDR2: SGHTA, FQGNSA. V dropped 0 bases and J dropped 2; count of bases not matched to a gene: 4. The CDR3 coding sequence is TGTGCCAGCAGCTTAGCCGGACTAGCGGCCGCCTACGAGCAGTACTTC. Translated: CASSLAGLAAAYEQYF.

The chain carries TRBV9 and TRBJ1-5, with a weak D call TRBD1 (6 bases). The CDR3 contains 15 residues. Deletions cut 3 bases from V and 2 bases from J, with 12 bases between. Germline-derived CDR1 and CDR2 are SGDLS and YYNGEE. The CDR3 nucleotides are TGTGCCAGCAGCGAGGGGGGAGGGCGCAATCAGCCCCAGCATTTT. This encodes CASSEGGGRNQPQHF.

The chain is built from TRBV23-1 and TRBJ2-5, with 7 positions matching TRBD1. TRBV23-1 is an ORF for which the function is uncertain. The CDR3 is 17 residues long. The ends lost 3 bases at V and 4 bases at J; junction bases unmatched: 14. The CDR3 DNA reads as TGCGCCAGCAGTCAGGACCGGGACAGAGGGATCATAGAGACCCAGTACTTC. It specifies CASSQDRDRGIIETQYF.

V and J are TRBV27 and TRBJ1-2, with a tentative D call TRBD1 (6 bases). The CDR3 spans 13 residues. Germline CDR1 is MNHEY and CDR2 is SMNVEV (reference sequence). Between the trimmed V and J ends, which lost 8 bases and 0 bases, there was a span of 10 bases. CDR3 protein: CASRDISNYGYTF. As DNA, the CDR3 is TGTGCCAGCCGGGACATCTCTAACTATGGCTACACCTTC.

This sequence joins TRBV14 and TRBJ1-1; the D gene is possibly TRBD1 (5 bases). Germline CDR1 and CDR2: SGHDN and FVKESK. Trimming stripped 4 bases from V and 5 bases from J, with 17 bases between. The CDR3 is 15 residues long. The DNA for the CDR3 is TGTGCCAGCAGCCGTCCGGGGGTTATGATTACTGAAGCTTTCTTT. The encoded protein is CASSRPGVMITEAFF.

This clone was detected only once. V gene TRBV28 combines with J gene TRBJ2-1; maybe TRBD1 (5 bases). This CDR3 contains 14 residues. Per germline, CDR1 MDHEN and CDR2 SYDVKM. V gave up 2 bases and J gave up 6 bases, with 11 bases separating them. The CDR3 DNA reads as TGTGCCAGCAGTTTAACAGGCGGTCTCAATGAGCAGTTCTTC. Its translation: CASSLTGGLNEQFF.

CDR3 protein: CASSTGLAGVYEQYF. CDR3 DNA: TGTGCCAGCAGTACGGGACTAGCGGGAGTCTACGAGCAGTACTTC. The chain is built from TRBV2 and TRBJ2-7, with 14 nucleotides matching TRBD2. V was clipped by 5 bases and J by 3 bases; unmatched bases: 3. CDR1 SNHLY and CDR2 FYNNEI come from the germline V gene. The CDR3 loop spans 15 amino acids.

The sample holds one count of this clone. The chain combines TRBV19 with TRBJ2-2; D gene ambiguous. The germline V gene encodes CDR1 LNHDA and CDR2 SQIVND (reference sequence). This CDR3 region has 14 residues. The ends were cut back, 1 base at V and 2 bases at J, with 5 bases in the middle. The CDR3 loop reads CASSIGGNTGELFF. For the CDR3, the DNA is TGTGCCAGTAGTATAGGAGGAAACACCGGGGAGCTGTTTTTT.